This T cell receptor (beta chain) was observed in a study of glioma-infiltrating T cells after dendritic cell vaccination. The CDR3 sequence is 12 residues long. V dropped 5 bases and J dropped 6 bases, with 7 bases sitting between them. Germline assignment: CDR1 SGHNT and CDR2 YENEEA. The time point: after dendritic cell vaccination, including at tumor progression/relapse. Sequencing used immunoSEQ multiplex PCR; TCRdb keeps in-frame clones, though not all of them. Of approximately 90,000 clones in the sample, roughly 77% were seen once. This receptor was identified in a human donor with glioblastoma. The sample was blood, taken after dendritic cell vaccination. This chain joins TRBV11-3 and TRBJ2-2, with no clear D. The CDR3 DNA sequence: TGTGCCAGCAGCCAAGACTCCGGGGAGCTGTTTTTT. Its protein is CASSQDSGELFF.